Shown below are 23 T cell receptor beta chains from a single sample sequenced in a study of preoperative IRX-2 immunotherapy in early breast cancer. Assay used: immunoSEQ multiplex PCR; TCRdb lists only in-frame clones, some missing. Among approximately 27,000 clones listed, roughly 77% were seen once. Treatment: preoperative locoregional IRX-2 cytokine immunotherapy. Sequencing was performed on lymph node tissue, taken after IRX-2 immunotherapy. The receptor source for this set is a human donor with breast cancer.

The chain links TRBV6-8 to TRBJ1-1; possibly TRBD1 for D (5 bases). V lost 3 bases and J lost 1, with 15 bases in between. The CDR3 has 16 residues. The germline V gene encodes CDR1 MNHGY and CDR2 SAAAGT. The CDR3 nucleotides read TGTGCCAGCAGTTATACTCCAGGGCTCGGGAACACTGAAGCTTTCTTT. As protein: CASSYTPGLGNTEAFF.

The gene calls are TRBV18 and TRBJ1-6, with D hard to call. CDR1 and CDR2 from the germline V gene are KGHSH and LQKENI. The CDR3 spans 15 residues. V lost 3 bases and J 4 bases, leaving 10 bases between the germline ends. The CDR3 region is CASSPAAGYNSPLHF. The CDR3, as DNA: TGTGCCAGCTCACCCGCGGCAGGTTATAATTCACCCCTCCACTTT.

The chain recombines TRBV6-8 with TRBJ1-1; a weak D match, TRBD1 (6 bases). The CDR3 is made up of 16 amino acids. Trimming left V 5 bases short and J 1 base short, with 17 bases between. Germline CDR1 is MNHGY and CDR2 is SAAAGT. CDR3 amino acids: CASSPSSTGSNTEAFF. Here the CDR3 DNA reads TGTGCCAGCAGTCCCTCTTCGACAGGATCGAACACTGAAGCTTTCTTT.

Written as DNA, the CDR3 is TGTGCCAGCAGTTACCCAGGGGGGCCGGGTGAAGCTTTCTTT. Its protein product is CASSYPGGPGEAFF. The V gene is TRBV6-8, the J gene TRBJ1-1, with 7 bases that match TRBD1. CDR1 MNHGY and CDR2 SAAAGT come from the germline V gene. The CDR3 is 14 residues long. V trimming: 2 bases; J trimming: 7 bases; junction bases outside the gene matches: 7.

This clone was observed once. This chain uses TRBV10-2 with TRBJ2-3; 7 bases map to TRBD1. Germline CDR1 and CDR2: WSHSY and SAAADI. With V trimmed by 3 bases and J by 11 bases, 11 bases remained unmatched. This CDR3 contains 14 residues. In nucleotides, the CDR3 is TGCGCCAGCAGTGATCCGAGAACAGGGGAGCGGCAGTATTTT. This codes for CASSDPRTGERQYF.

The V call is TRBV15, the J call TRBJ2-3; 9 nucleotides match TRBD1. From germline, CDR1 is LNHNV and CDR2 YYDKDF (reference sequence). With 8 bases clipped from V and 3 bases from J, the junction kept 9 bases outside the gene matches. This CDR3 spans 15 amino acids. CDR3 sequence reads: CATLRGGQGTDTQYF. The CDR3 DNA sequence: TGTGCCACCTTGAGGGGAGGACAGGGGACAGATACGCAGTATTTT. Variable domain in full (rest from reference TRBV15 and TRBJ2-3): DAMVIQNPRYQVTQFGKPVTLSCSQTLNHNVMYWYQQKSSQAPKLLFHYYDKDFNNEADTPDNFQSRRPNTSFCFLDIRSPGLGDTAMYLCATLRGGQGTDTQYFGPGTRLTVL.

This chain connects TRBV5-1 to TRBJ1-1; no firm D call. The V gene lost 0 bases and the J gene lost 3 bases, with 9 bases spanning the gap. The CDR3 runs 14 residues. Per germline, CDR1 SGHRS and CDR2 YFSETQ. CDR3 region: CASSLGEPDTEAFF. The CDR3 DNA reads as TGCGCCAGCAGCTTGGGGGAGCCGGACACTGAAGCTTTCTTT.

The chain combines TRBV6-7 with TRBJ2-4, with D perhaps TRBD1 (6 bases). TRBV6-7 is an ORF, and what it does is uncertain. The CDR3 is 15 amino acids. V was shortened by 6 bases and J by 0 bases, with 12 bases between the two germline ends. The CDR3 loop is CASSLPQGAKNIQYF. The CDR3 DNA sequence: TGTGCCAGCAGCCTACCACAGGGAGCCAAAAACATTCAGTACTTC.

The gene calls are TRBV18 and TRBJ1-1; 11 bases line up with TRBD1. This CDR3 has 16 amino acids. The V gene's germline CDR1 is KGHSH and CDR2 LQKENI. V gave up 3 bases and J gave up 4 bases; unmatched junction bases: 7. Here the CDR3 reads CASSPTRDRGSTEAFF. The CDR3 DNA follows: TGTGCCAGCTCACCGACCCGGGACAGGGGGTCCACTGAAGCTTTCTTT. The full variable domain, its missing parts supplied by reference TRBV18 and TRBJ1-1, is NAGVMQNPRHLVRRRGQEARLRCSPMKGHSHVYWYRQLPEEGLKFMVYLQKENIIDESGMPKERFSAEFPKEGPSILRIQQVVRGDSAAYFCASSPTRDRGSTEAFFGQGTRLTVV.

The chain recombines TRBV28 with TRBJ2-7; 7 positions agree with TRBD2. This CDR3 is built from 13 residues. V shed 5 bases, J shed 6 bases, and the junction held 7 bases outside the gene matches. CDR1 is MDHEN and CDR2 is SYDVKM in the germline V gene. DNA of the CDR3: TGTGCCAGCAGTCCCGGGGGGTACCCCGAGCAGTACGTC. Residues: CASSPGGYPEQYV.

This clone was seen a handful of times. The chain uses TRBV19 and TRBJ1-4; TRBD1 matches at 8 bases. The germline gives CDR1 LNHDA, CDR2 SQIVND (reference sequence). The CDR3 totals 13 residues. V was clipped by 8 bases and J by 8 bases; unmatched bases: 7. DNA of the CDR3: TGTGCCAGTTTGGACAGGGCCGGCGAAAAACTGTTTTTT. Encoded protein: CASLDRAGEKLFF.

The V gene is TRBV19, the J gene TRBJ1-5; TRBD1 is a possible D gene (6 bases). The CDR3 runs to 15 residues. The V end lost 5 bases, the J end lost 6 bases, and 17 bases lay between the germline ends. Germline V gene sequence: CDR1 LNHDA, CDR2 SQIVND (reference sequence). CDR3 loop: CASSQKQGRSQPQHF. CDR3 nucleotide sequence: TGTGCCAGTAGTCAGAAACAGGGACGAAGTCAGCCCCAGCATTTT.

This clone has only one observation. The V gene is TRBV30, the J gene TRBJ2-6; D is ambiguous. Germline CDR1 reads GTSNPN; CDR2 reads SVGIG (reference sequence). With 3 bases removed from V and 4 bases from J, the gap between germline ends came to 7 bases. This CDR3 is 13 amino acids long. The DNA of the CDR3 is TGTGCCTGGAGGACGCGAGGGGCCAACGTCCTGACTTTC. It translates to CAWRTRGANVLTF.

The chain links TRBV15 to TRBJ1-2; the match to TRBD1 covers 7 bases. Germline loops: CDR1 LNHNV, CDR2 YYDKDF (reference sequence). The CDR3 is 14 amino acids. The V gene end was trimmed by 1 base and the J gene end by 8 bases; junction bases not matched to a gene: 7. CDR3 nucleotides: TGTGCCACCAGCAGAGGACAGGGTTCGGAAGGCTACACCTTC. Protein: CATSRGQGSEGYTF.

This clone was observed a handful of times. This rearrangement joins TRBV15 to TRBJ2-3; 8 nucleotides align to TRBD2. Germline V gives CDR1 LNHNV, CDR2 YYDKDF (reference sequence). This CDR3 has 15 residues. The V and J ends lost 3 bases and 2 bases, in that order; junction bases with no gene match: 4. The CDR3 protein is CATSRLAGNTDTQYF. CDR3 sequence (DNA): TGTGCCACCAGCAGGTTAGCGGGGAACACAGATACGCAGTATTTT.

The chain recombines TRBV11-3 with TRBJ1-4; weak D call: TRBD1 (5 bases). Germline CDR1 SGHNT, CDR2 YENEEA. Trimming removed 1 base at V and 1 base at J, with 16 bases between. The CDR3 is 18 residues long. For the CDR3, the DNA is TGTGCCAGCAGCTTAGTAAAGGGGTTGGATATAACTAATGAAAAACTGTTTTTT. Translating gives CASSLVKGLDITNEKLFF. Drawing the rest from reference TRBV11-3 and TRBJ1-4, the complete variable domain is EAGVVQSPRYKIIEKKQPVAFWCNPISGHNTLYWYLQNLGQGPELLIRYENEEAVDDSQLPKDRFSAERLKGVDSTLKIQPAELGDSAVYLCASSLVKGLDITNEKLFFGSGTQLSVL.

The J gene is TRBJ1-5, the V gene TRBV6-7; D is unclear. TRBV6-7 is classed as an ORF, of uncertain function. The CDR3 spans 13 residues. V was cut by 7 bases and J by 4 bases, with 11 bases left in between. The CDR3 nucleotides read TGTGCCAGCACGAACCCGGGGAATCAGCCCCAGCATTTT. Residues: CASTNPGNQPQHF.

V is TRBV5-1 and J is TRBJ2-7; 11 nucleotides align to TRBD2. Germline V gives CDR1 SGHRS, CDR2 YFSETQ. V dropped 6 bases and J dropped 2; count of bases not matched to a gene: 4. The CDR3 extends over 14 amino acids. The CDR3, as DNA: TGCGCCAGCACCACTAGCGGGGGACCCTACGAGCAGTACTTC. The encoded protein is CASTTSGGPYEQYF.

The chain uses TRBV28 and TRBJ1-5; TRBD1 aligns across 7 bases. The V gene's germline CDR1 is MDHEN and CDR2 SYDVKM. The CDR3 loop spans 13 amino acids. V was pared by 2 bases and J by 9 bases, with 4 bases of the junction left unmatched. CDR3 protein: CASSLRGGAPQHF. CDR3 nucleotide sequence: TGTGCCAGCAGTTTACGAGGGGGCGCGCCCCAGCATTTT.

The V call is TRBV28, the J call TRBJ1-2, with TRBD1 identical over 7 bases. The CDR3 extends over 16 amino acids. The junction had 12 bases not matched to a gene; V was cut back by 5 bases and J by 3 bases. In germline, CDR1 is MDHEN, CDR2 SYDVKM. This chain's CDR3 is CASSPAGTALHYGYTF. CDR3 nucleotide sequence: TGTGCCAGCAGTCCCGCAGGGACAGCTCTACACTATGGCTACACCTTC.

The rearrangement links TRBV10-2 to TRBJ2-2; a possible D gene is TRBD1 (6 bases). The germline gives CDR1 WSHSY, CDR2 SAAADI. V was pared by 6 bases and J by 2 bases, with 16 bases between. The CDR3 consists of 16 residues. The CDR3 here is CASRTPWGQNTGELFF. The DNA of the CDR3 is TGCGCCAGCAGAACCCCCTGGGGACAAAACACCGGGGAGCTGTTTTTT.

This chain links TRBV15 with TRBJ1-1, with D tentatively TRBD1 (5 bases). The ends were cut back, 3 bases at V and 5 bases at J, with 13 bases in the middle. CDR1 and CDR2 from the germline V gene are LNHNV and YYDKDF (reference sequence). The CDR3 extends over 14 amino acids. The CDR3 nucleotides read TGTGCCACCAGCAGGGGCGGGCAGGGAACTGAAGCTTTCTTT. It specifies CATSRGGQGTEAFF.

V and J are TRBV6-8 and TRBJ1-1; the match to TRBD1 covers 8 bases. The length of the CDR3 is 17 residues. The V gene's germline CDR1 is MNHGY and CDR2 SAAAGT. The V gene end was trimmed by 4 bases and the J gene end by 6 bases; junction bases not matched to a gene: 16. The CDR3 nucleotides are TGTGCCAGCAGTTCCGAATCCTCAGGGGGCGGACGGTCTGAAGCTTTCTTT. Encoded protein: CASSSESSGGGRSEAFF.